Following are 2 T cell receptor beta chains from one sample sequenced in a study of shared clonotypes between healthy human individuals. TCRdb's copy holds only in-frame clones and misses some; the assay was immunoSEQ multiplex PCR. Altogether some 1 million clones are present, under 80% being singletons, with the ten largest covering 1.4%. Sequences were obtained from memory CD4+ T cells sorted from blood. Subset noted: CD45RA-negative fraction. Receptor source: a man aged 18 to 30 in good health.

The CDR3 loop reads CASSRTPRGDTGELFF. The CDR3 region has the DNA TGTGCCAGCAGCCGTACTCCCCGGGGCGACACCGGGGAGCTGTTTTTT. The V gene is TRBV11-3, the J gene TRBJ2-2; TRBD1 or TRBD2 may be the D gene (5 bases each). Germline values: CDR1 SGHNT, CDR2 YENEEA. V was cut by 5 bases and J by 3 bases, with 16 bases left in between. The CDR3 has 16 amino acids.

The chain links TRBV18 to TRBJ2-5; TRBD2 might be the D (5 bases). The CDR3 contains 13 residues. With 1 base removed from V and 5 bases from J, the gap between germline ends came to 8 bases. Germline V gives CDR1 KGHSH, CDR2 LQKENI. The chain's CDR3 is CASSPQAGETQYF. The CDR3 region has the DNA TGTGCCAGCTCACCACAGGCGGGCGAGACCCAGTACTTC.